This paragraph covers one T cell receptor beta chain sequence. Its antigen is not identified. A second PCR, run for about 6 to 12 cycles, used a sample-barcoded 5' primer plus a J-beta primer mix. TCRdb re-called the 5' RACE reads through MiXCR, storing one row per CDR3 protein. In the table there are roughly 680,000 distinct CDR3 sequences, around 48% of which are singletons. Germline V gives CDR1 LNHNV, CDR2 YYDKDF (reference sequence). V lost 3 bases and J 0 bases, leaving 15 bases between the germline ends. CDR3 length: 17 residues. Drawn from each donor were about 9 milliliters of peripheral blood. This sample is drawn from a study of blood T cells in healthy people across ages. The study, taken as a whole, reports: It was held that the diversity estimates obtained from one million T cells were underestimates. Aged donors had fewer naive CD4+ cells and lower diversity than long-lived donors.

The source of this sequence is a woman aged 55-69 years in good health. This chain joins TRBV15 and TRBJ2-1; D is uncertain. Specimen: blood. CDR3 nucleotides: TGTGCCACCAGCAGCTCAACTATTTCAAGCTCCTACAATGAGCAGTTCTTC. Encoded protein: CATSSSTISSSYNEQFF.